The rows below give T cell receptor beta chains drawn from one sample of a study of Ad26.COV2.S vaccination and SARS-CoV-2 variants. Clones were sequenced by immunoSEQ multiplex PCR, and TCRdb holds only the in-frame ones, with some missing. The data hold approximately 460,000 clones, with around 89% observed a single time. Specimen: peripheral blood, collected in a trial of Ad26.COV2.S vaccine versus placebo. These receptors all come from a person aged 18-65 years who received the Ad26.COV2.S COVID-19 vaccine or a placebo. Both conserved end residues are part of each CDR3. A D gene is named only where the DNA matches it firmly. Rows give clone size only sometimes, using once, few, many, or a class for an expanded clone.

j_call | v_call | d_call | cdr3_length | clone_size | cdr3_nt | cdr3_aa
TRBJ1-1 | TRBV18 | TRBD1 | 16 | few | TGTGCCAGCTCAGTAACACAGGGGGCGCCCCCAACTGAAGCTTTCTTT | CASSVTQGAPPTEAFF
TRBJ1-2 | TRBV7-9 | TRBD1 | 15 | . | TGTGCCAGCAGCTTGGACAGGGTATCCGACTATGGCTACACCTTC | CASSLDRVSDYGYTF
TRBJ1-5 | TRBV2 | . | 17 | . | TGTGCCAGCAGTGAAGCGGCGGACAGTTATAGCAATCAGCCCCAGCATTTT | CASSEAADSYSNQPQHF
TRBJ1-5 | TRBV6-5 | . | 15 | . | TGTGCCAGCAAACATCAGGAGGCGGCGAATCAGCCCCAGCATTTT | CASKHQEAANQPQHF
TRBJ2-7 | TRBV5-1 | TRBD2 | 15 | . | TGCGCCAGCAGCTTAATAGCGGGCCCCTCCTACGAGCAGTACTTC | CASSLIAGPSYEQYF
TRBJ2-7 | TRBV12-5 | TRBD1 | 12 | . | TGTGCTAGTGGTAACGGACAGGAGGAGCAGTACTTC | CASGNGQEEQYF
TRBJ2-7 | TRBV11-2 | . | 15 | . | TGTGCCAGCAGCGACCTCGGGACGGAAAACTACGAGCAGTACTTC | CASSDLGTENYEQYF
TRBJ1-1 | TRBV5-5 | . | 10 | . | TGTGCCAGCAGCTTAATAGAAGCTTTCTTT | CASSLIEAFF
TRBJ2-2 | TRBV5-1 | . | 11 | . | TGCGCCAGCACCCTGTCCGGGGAGCTGTTTTTT | CASTLSGELFF
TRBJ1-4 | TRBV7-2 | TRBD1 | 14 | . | TGTGCCAGCAGCCCAGGGGGCACTAATGAAAAACTGTTTTTT | CASSPGGTNEKLFF
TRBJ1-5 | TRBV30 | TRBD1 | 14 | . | TGTGCCTGGAGTGGGGGACAGGGGAACCAGCCCCAGCATTTT | CAWSGGQGNQPQHF
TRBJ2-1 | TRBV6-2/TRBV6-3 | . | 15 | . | TGTGCCAGCAGCCCCGGGGGACAGCAATACAATGAGCAGTTCTTC | CASSPGGQQYNEQFF
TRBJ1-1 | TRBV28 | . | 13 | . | TGTGCCAGCAGCCGGGGACACATCACTGAAGCTTTCTTT | CASSRGHITEAFF
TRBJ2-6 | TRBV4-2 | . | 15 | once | TGTGCCAGCAGCCAGAGGATCTCTGGGGCCAACGTCCTGACTTTC | CASSQRISGANVLTF
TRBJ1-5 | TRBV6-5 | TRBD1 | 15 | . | TGTGCCAGCAGCCAGGACAGGGGTGGGAATCAGCCCCAGCATTTT | CASSQDRGGNQPQHF
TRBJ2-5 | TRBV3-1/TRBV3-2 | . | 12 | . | TGTGCCAGCAGCCAAGATTTAGAGACCCAGTACTTC | CASSQDLETQYF
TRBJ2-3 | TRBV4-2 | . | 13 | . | TGTGCCAGCAGCCAAGAAAAGAAAGATACGCAGTATTTT | CASSQEKKDTQYF
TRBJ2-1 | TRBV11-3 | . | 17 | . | TGTGCCAGCAGCTTAGGGGAAGGGCCCACCTTCTACAATGAGCAGTTCTTC | CASSLGEGPTFYNEQFF
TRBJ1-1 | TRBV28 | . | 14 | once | TGTGCCAGCAGTTTGGGGGGGGCGCGGACTGAAGCTTTCTTT | CASSLGGARTEAFF
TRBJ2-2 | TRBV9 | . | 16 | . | TGTGCCAGCAGCCGGGTCGACGGGGGGCAAGGCGGGGAGCTGTTTTTT | CASSRVDGGQGGELFF
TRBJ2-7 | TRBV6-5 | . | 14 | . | TGTGCCAGCAGTTACTCGGTCACCTCCTACGAGCAGTACTTC | CASSYSVTSYEQYF
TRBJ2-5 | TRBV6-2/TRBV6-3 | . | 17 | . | TGTGCCAGCAGTTACTTTTTGGGGGCGACTATACAAGAGACCCAGTACTTC | CASSYFLGATIQETQYF
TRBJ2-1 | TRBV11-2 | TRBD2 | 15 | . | TGTGCCAGCAGCTTAGGGGGAGCGGGAGCAAATGAGCAGTTCTTC | CASSLGGAGANEQFF
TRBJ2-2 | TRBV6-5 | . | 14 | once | TGTGCCAGCTGGAGGACTGAGAACACCGGGGAGCTGTTTTTT | CASWRTENTGELFF
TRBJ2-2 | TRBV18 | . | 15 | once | TGTGCCAGCTCACCACTGGGCCAGGACACCGGGGAGCTGTTTTTT | CASSPLGQDTGELFF
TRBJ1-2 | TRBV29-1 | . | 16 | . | TGCAGCGTTGAAGATCGTTCGGGGGCGCCTAACTATGGCTACACCTTC | CSVEDRSGAPNYGYTF
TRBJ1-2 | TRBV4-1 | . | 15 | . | TGCGCCAGCAGCCACCACGGAGGCCTGGGAATGGGGCCCTATTTC | CASSHHGGLGMGPYF
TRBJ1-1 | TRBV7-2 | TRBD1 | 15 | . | TGTGCCAGCAGCTTGACAGGGCTTAGGAACACTGAAGCTTTCTTT | CASSLTGLRNTEAFF
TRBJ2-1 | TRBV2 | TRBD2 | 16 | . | TGTGCCAGCATCTTACGACTAGCGGTTTCTTACAATGAGCAGTTCTTC | CASILRLAVSYNEQFF
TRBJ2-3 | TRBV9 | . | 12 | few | TGTGCCAGCAGCGTAGACTCTAATACGCAGTATTTT | CASSVDSNTQYF
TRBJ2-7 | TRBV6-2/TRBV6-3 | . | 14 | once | TGTGCCAGCAGTTGGTCCGGGACTTCCTACGAGCAGTACTTC | CASSWSGTSYEQYF